Below are 31 T cell receptor beta chains sequenced from a single sample in a study of response to subunit inactivated influenza vaccine. From the RT-PCR reads, TCRdb called clonotypes with MiXCR, one entry per CDR3 protein. The repertoire holds 500,000 to 550,000 distinct CDR3 sequences, with approximately 24% as singletons. These data were also reused for a study on T cells expressing NK-cell markers. That source adds: Template switching by 5'RACE with UMIs generated the TCR beta cDNA.

The material was CD4+ T cells sorted from PBMCs, obtained roughly 12 days after vaccination. The receptors here all came from a man aged 45 to 65 who received an inactivated influenza vaccine.

This clonotype came up many times. J is TRBJ2-7 and V is TRBV7-3; no firm D call. Germline lookup yields CDR1 SGHTA and CDR2 FQGTGA. The CDR3 is 13 amino acids. V shed 5 bases and J shed 4 bases, with 12 bases lying between them. The CDR3 nucleotides are TGTGCCAGCAGCCTCGGGTCAGTTTACGAGCAGTACTTC. This encodes CASSLGSVYEQYF.

This clonotype has at least ten counts. This sequence joins TRBV25-1 and TRBJ2-1; D is uncertain. The V end lost 8 bases, the J end lost 8 bases, and 19 bases lay between the germline ends. The CDR3 has 14 residues. Germline V gene sequence: CDR1 MGHDK, CDR2 SYGVNS. In nucleotides, the CDR3 is TGTGCCAGCTCTCTCAGTAGGGCTTCGGATGAGCAGTTCTTC. Translated: CASSLSRASDEQFF.

The V call is TRBV18, the J call TRBJ2-7, with 7 positions matching TRBD2. From germline, CDR1 is KGHSH and CDR2 LQKENI. The length of the CDR3 is 14 residues. V shed 1 base and J 3 bases; nucleotides not matched to a gene: 3. CDR3 DNA: TGTGCCAGCTCACCACGGGAGGGAATCTACGAGCAGTACTTC. Amino acids: CASSPREGIYEQYF.

This clonotype was found a few times. This chain connects TRBV28 to TRBJ2-7; 9 bases match TRBD1. Losses at the gene ends were 6 bases for V and 7 bases for J; bases not matched to a gene: 10. The germline CDR1 and CDR2 sequences are MDHEN and SYDVKM. The length of the CDR3 is 14 residues. This CDR3 reads CASSTRTGAREQYF. The CDR3 region has the DNA TGTGCCAGCAGCACAAGGACAGGGGCGAGGGAGCAGTACTTC.

The chain combines TRBV3-1 with TRBJ2-4; D may be TRBD1 (5 bases). The CDR3 is 12 amino acids. The V and J ends lost 3 bases and 5 bases respectively, with 5 bases between them. CDR1 is LGHDT, CDR2 YNNKEL, per germline (reference sequence). Here the CDR3 reads CASSQTENIQYF. CDR3 nucleotide sequence: TGTGCCAGCAGCCAGACAGAAAACATTCAGTACTTC.

V is TRBV28 and J is TRBJ2-1; 11 bases match TRBD2. The V segment lost 7 bases and the J segment 0 bases; nucleotides outside the gene matches: 17. This CDR3 has 20 amino acids. From germline, CDR1 is MDHEN and CDR2 SYDVKM. Written as DNA, the CDR3 is TGTGCCAGCATCCCCCTCCGGGCTAGCGGGAGGTCCCGCTCCTACAATGAGCAGTTCTTC. This codes for CASIPLRASGRSRSYNEQFF.

CDR3 in amino acids: CAWSVRAWGRGRTDTQYF. CDR3 DNA: TGTGCCTGGAGTGTGAGAGCGTGGGGGAGGGGTCGCACAGATACGCAGTATTTT. This sequence joins TRBV30 and TRBJ2-3, with 7 bases that match TRBD2. V lost 0 bases, J lost 1 base, and 13 bases stayed unmatched. The CDR3 has 18 amino acids. The V gene's germline CDR1 is GTSNPN and CDR2 SVGIG (reference sequence).

This clonotype came up a few times. This chain links TRBV7-2 with TRBJ2-2, with TRBD2 matching over 8 bases. The CDR3 has 19 residues. The V gene end was trimmed by 3 bases and the J gene end by 3 bases; junction bases not matched to a gene: 15. Per germline, CDR1 SGHTA and CDR2 FQGNSA. DNA for the CDR3: TGTGCCAGCAGCTTTGCAAGGGGATTAGTAGCGGGACACACCGGGGAGCTGTTTTTT. Translating it yields CASSFARGLVAGHTGELFF.

Many counts were recorded for this clonotype. This rearrangement joins TRBV12-3 or TRBV12-4 to TRBJ2-7; D is possibly TRBD1 (5 bases). Trimming left V 3 bases short and J 3 bases short, with 9 bases between. This CDR3 is built from 13 residues. The CDR3 loop is CASSLGQLYEQYF. In nucleotides, the CDR3 is TGTGCCAGCAGTTTGGGGCAACTCTACGAGCAGTACTTC.

The table lists this clonotype with a few counts. The rearrangement links TRBV15 to TRBJ2-1; TRBD2 is a possible D gene (6 bases). The CDR3 runs to 15 residues. Germline-derived CDR1 and CDR2 are LNHNV and YYDKDF (reference sequence). The V gene lost 1 base and the J gene lost 9 bases, with 16 bases spanning the gap. Here the CDR3 reads CATSRGRETAGEQFF. CDR3 coding DNA: TGTGCCACCAGCAGAGGTCGAGAGACAGCGGGTGAGCAGTTCTTC.

This clonotype has a handful of counts. The rearrangement links TRBV6-2 or TRBV6-3 to TRBJ2-7; the match to TRBD2 covers 12 bases. Germline V gives CDR1 MNHEY, CDR2 SVGEGT. Trimming at V came to 6 bases and at J to 2 bases, leaving 2 bases not matched to a gene. There are 14 residues in the CDR3. CDR3 sequence reads: CASRWTSGTYEQYF. The CDR3 DNA is TGTGCCAGCAGATGGACTAGCGGGACCTACGAGCAGTACTTC.

This clonotype was found a few times. The V and J genes are TRBV3-1 and TRBJ2-4; a weak D match, TRBD2 (6 bases). Per germline, CDR1 LGHDT and CDR2 YNNKEL (reference sequence). The CDR3 spans 20 residues. The V end lost 0 bases, the J end lost 2 bases, and 23 bases lay between the germline ends. CDR3 protein: CASSQDLELRLGGTKNIQYF. DNA for the CDR3: TGTGCCAGCAGCCAAGATTTAGAGCTGAGACTAGGAGGTACCAAAAACATTCAGTACTTC. Based on the CDR3 plus reference TRBV3-1 and TRBJ2-4, the full variable domain is DTAVSQTPKYLVTQMGNDKSIKCEQNLGHDTMYWYKQDSKKFLKIMFSYNNKELIINETVPNRFSPKSPDKAHLNLHINSLELGDSAVYFCASSQDLELRLGGTKNIQYFGAGTRLSVL.

The J gene is TRBJ2-1, the V gene TRBV7-9; D unresolved. The germline V gene encodes CDR1 SEHNR and CDR2 FQNEAQ (reference sequence). This CDR3 is 17 amino acids long. V gave up 1 base and J gave up 0 bases, with 13 bases separating them. DNA of the CDR3: TGTGCCAGCAGCTTAGTTCTGCGGAAACGCTCCTACAATGAGCAGTTCTTC. It translates to CASSLVLRKRSYNEQFF.

This rearrangement joins TRBV5-4 to TRBJ1-5; perhaps TRBD1 as D (6 bases). Germline V gene sequence: CDR1 SGHNT, CDR2 YYREEE (reference sequence). The V and J ends lost 2 bases and 6 bases respectively, with 12 bases between them. CDR3 length equals 14 residues. CDR3 residues: CASSFGGAGQPQHF. In DNA, the CDR3 is TGTGCCAGCAGCTTCGGGGGGGCAGGTCAGCCCCAGCATTTT.

The chain combines TRBV4-2 with TRBJ2-7; D unresolved. Between the trimmed V and J ends, which lost 0 bases and 2 bases, there was a span of 8 bases. In germline, CDR1 is LGHNA, CDR2 YNFKEQ. The CDR3 runs to 14 residues. CDR3 protein: CASSQESSTYEQYF. In DNA, the CDR3 is TGTGCCAGCAGCCAAGAGTCGAGCACCTACGAGCAGTACTTC.

V and J are TRBV20-1 and TRBJ2-7, with 10 bases identical to TRBD2. CDR3 length: 13 residues. V dropped 5 bases and J dropped 3; count of bases not matched to a gene: 4. The germline V gene encodes CDR1 DFQATT and CDR2 SNEGSKA (reference sequence). The CDR3 is CSAGTSGVYEQYF. CDR3 coding DNA: TGCAGTGCTGGCACTAGCGGGGTCTACGAGCAGTACTTC.

This clonotype was picked up a small number of times. The chain is built from TRBV6-5 and TRBJ2-3, with D tentatively TRBD1 or TRBD2 (6 bases each). Germline loops: CDR1 MNHEY, CDR2 SVGAGI. The CDR3 has 15 amino acids. Trimming removed 0 bases at V and 2 bases at J, with 9 bases between. The CDR3 coding sequence is TGTGCCAGCAGTTACTCGGGGGGCGACACAGATACGCAGTATTTT. It encodes CASSYSGGDTDTQYF.

This clonotype came up once. The chain links TRBV6-2 or TRBV6-3 to TRBJ2-5, with TRBD2 matching 9 bases. The CDR3 runs 16 residues. The germline CDR1 and CDR2 sequences are MNHEY and SVGEGT. The J segment lost 3 bases and the V segment lost 6 bases, leaving 11 bases of the junction unmatched. The CDR3: CASRTSGAGGKETQYF. The CDR3 bases are TGTGCCAGCAGAACCTCGGGAGCGGGAGGAAAAGAGACCCAGTACTTC.

This clonotype was recorded many times. This chain connects TRBV5-1 to TRBJ1-5; D possibly corresponds to TRBD1 (5 bases). The V and J ends lost 0 bases and 7 bases respectively, with 14 bases between them. CDR1 is SGHRS and CDR2 is YFSETQ in the germline V gene. This CDR3 spans 15 amino acids. As DNA, the CDR3 is TGCGCCAGCAGCTTGGGGGACTCCCAGAACCAGCCCCAGCATTTT. Its protein is CASSLGDSQNQPQHF.

At least ten counts were recorded for this clonotype. This chain uses TRBV11-2 with TRBJ1-1; no definite D call. The CDR3 covers 13 residues. Germline CDR1 SGHAT, CDR2 FQNNGV. V shed 2 bases and J shed 2 bases, with 6 bases lying between them. In nucleotides, the CDR3 is TGTGCCAGCAGCTTATGGGAAAACACTGAAGCTTTCTTT. Translation gives CASSLWENTEAFF. Supplemented by reference TRBV11-2 and TRBJ1-1, the full variable domain reads EAGVAQSPRYKIIEKRQSVAFWCNPISGHATLYWYQQILGQGPKLLIQFQNNGVVDDSQLPKDRFSAERLKGVDSTLKIQPAKLEDSAVYLCASSLWENTEAFFGQGTRLTVV.

Only a few counts were recorded for this clonotype. The rearrangement links TRBV7-2 to TRBJ2-1, with a weak D call TRBD1 (5 bases). CDR3 length equals 14 residues. Looked up from germline, CDR1 is SGHTA and CDR2 is FQGNSA. The ends were cut back, 10 bases at V and 6 bases at J, with 19 bases in the middle. The CDR3 DNA sequence: TGTGCCATTTTCTCCTGGGGCTACGGCAATGAGCAGTTCTTC. Amino acids: CAIFSWGYGNEQFF.

This clonotype was detected ten times or more. This chain joins TRBV4-2 and TRBJ2-7; D gene uncertain. The CDR3 has 14 amino acids. V shed 1 base and J shed 0 bases, with 7 bases lying between them. Germline-derived CDR1 and CDR2 are LGHNA and YNFKEQ. The DNA of the CDR3 is TGTGCCAGCAGCCAAGGTGGGAACTCCTACGAGCAGTACTTC. Translation: CASSQGGNSYEQYF.

This clonotype appeared a few times. V is TRBV7-2 and J is TRBJ2-1; the D gene is possibly TRBD1 (6 bases). Germline CDR1 SGHTA, CDR2 FQGNSA. This CDR3 region has 16 residues. Trimming removed 5 bases from V and 0 bases from J, with 14 bases in between. The CDR3 sequence is CASSTLGQNSYNEQFF. The CDR3 DNA reads TGTGCCAGCAGCACGCTAGGACAGAACTCCTACAATGAGCAGTTCTTC.

The chain uses TRBV20-1 and TRBJ2-3, with 12 bases identical to TRBD2. Germline V lookup: CDR1 DFQATT, CDR2 SNEGSKA (reference sequence). The CDR3 is 17 residues long. V lost 1 base, J lost 8 bases, and 13 bases stayed unmatched. This CDR3 is CSARGGLAGDRWGTQYF. In DNA, the CDR3 is TGCAGTGCTAGAGGGGGACTAGCGGGTGACCGATGGGGTACGCAGTATTTT.

The chain links TRBV28 to TRBJ1-4; tentative D call: TRBD1 (6 bases). The CDR3 extends over 16 amino acids. Germline CDR1 and CDR2: MDHEN and SYDVKM. The germline V and J ends were trimmed by 2 bases and 3 bases, with 13 bases remaining between them. The CDR3 spells CASSLRRGRPNEKLFF. The CDR3 region has the DNA TGTGCCAGCAGTTTAAGGCGGGGGCGGCCTAATGAAAAACTGTTTTTT.

V usage is TRBV7-2 and J usage is TRBJ2-5; no definite D call. Germline V lookup: CDR1 SGHTA, CDR2 FQGNSA. This CDR3 is 15 amino acids long. Trimming shortened V by 3 bases and J by 3 bases, and 14 bases separated the two germline ends. CDR3 amino acids: CASSFMGWEKETQYF. The CDR3 nucleotides read TGTGCCAGCAGCTTTATGGGCTGGGAAAAAGAGACCCAGTACTTC. Full variable domain (rest looked up from reference TRBV7-2 and TRBJ2-5): GAGVSQSPSNKVTEKGKDVELRCDPISGHTALYWYRQSLGQGLEFLIYFQGNSAPDKSGLPSDRFSAERTGGSVSTLTIQRTQQEDSAVYLCASSFMGWEKETQYFGPGTRLLVL.

V gene TRBV12-3 or TRBV12-4 combines with J gene TRBJ1-1; 9 bases fit TRBD1. V lost 5 bases, J lost 5 bases, and 9 bases stayed unmatched. The CDR3 has 15 amino acids. CDR3 region: CASSNRQGGVTEAFF. In DNA form, the CDR3 reads TGTGCCAGCAGTAACCGACAGGGGGGCGTAACTGAAGCTTTCTTT.

This clonotype was detected only a few times. This chain links TRBV5-5 with TRBJ1-2; D unclear. Trimming stripped 1 base from V and 6 bases from J, with 13 bases between. Germline CDR1 is SGHKS and CDR2 is YYEKEE (reference sequence). The CDR3 is made up of 14 amino acids. The CDR3, as DNA: TGTGCCAGCAGCTTGCAAGGGATTGGAAATGGCTACACCTTC. It translates to CASSLQGIGNGYTF.

This chain uses TRBV20-1 with TRBJ1-4; D perhaps matches TRBD1 (5 bases). CDR3 length: 13 residues. The germline CDR1 and CDR2 sequences are DFQATT and SNEGSKA (reference sequence). Trimming left V 5 bases short and J 5 bases short, with 12 bases between. The CDR3 sequence is CSAGFTGNEKLFF. The CDR3 DNA reads as TGCAGTGCTGGATTCACAGGAAATGAAAAACTGTTTTTT.

This chain joins TRBV7-2 and TRBJ2-5, with TRBD1 identical over 7 bases. The CDR3 loop spans 15 amino acids. Germline assignment: CDR1 SGHTA and CDR2 FQGNSA. V was clipped by 3 bases and J by 5 bases; unmatched bases: 9. This CDR3 reads CASSFGQVEGETQYF. CDR3 coding DNA: TGTGCCAGCAGCTTTGGACAGGTCGAGGGGGAGACCCAGTACTTC.

V and J are TRBV5-1 and TRBJ2-1; 9 bases are shared with TRBD1. The germline gives CDR1 SGHRS, CDR2 YFSETQ. V was clipped by 5 bases and J by 4 bases; unmatched bases: 7. The length of the CDR3 is 15 residues. DNA for the CDR3: TGCGCCAGCAGACGTACCGGGACAGGGTACAATGAGCAGTTCTTC. Translation gives CASRRTGTGYNEQFF.